The sequence of this TCR beta chain was determined in a study of cytomegalovirus exposure and HLA in healthy donors. Points from the study as a whole: It was 150 to 200 TCR beta chains that were listed as cytomegalovirus-associated. Among TCR beta chains of equal frequency, HLA-associated ones were more clonally expanded in a later analysis.

A remark on this clone: Antigen specificity is unknown.

PCR primers comprised 60 Vbeta and 13 Jbeta primers. The assay was immunoSEQ multiplex PCR, and TCRdb's table has in-frame clones only and misses some. The sample consists of over 75,000 clones, around three quarters of them appearing once. Germline values: CDR1 SGHNT, CDR2 YYREEE (reference sequence). The CDR3 length is 13 residues. The V and J ends lost 5 bases and 5 bases, in that order; junction bases with no gene match: 5. This clonotype originated in a male donor in good health and CMV-seropositive. The sample comprised PBMCs. J is TRBJ2-5 and V is TRBV5-4; 8 bases align to TRBD1. CDR3: CASSSDRVETQYF. The CDR3 DNA reads as TGTGCCAGCAGTTCGGACAGGGTCGAGACCCAGTACTTC.